This is a list of T cell receptor beta chains from one sample in a study of OX40 agonist ivuxolimab in advanced cancers. Sequencing was performed with immunoSEQ multiplex PCR; in TCRdb, only in-frame clones are kept and a portion is missing. The sample comprises roughly 60,000 clones, around 92% of which are singletons, and roughly 19% rests with the top ten. The material was CD4+ or CD8+ T cells sorted from blood, obtained in a trial of the OX40 agonist ivuxolimab. These TCRs come from an adult with an advanced solid tumor such as melanoma, head and neck, liver or kidney cancer. The CDR3 runs from the conserved cysteine through the conserved F or W. A D gene is named only where the DNA matches it firmly. For some rows the clone size is stated as once, few or many, or as a class when expanded; others skip it.

clone size	V gene	D gene	J gene	CDR3 protein	CDR3 DNA
NA	TRBV2	NA	TRBJ1-5	CASSEDLKGPEQPQHF	TGTGCCAGCAGTGAAGATCTAAAGGGGCCAGAACAGCCCCAGCATTTT
NA	TRBV28	TRBD2	TRBJ2-1	CASRLGRLAGERSSYNEQFF	TGTGCCAGCAGACTTGGTAGGCTAGCGGGAGAGAGAAGCTCCTACAATGAGCAGTTCTTC
few	TRBV4-1	TRBD2	TRBJ2-7	CASSQGLAGGYEQYF	TGCGCCAGCAGCCAAGGACTAGCGGGAGGATACGAGCAGTACTTC
NA	TRBV6-5	TRBD1	TRBJ1-2	CASSDRGPNYGYTF	TGTGCCAGCAGTGACAGGGGCCCAAACTATGGCTACACCTTC
once	TRBV19	NA	TRBJ2-5	CASSIPGGAQKAQYF	TGTGCCAGTAGTATTCCTGGGGGGGCCCAAAAGGCCCAGTACTTC
NA	TRBV6-5	NA	TRBJ2-7	CASSYSQEYEQYF	TGTGCCAGCAGTTATTCTCAGGAGTATGAGCAGTACTTC
NA	TRBV4-3	NA	TRBJ2-1	CASSQATQGGRYNEQFF	TGCGCCAGCAGCCAAGCCACCCAGGGGGGGCGATACAATGAGCAGTTCTTC
NA	TRBV25-1	TRBD1	TRBJ1-1	CASSERGTGRNTEAFF	TGTGCCAGCAGCGAAAGGGGGACAGGGCGTAACACTGAAGCTTTCTTT
NA	TRBV29-1	TRBD1	TRBJ2-6	CSVEGGTGYSGANVLTF	TGCAGCGTTGAGGGCGGGACAGGCTACTCTGGGGCCAACGTCCTGACTTTC
NA	TRBV6-5	NA	TRBJ1-1	CASSPGSRVNTEAFF	TGTGCCAGCAGTCCCGGGAGCAGAGTAAACACTGAAGCTTTCTTT
NA	TRBV19	TRBD2	TRBJ2-7	CASSTVGTSGSSFYEQYF	TGTGCCAGTAGTACTGTCGGAACTAGCGGGAGTTCATTCTACGAGCAGTACTTC
NA	TRBV7-2	TRBD2	TRBJ2-7	CASSLAMLAGEYRYEQYF	TGTGCCAGCAGCTTAGCTATGCTAGCGGGAGAGTATCGCTACGAGCAGTACTTC
NA	TRBV19	NA	TRBJ1-5	CASSIGALIGNQPQHF	TGTGCCAGTAGTATAGGGGCACTTATCGGCAATCAGCCCCAGCATTTT
NA	TRBV19	NA	TRBJ2-7	CASSRAPTLLTYEQYF	TGTGCCAGTAGTAGGGCCCCGACACTGCTCACCTACGAGCAGTACTTC
once	TRBV7-9	NA	TRBJ2-1	CASSVLAETHYNEQFF	TGTGCCAGCAGCGTATTAGCGGAAACTCACTACAATGAGCAGTTCTTC
NA	TRBV11-2	TRBD2	TRBJ2-1	CASRGTSGGFNEQFF	TGTGCCAGCAGAGGGACTAGCGGAGGGTTCAATGAGCAGTTCTTC
NA	TRBV27	NA	TRBJ1-2	CASPGNLDYGYTF	TGTGCCAGCCCAGGAAATCTTGACTATGGCTACACCTTC
NA	TRBV6-5	TRBD1	TRBJ1-6	CASSFPGQGHNSPLHF	TGTGCCAGCAGTTTTCCGGGACAGGGTCATAATTCACCCCTCCACTTT
NA	TRBV10-3	TRBD1	TRBJ1-2	CAILGQGEYGYTF	TGTGCCATCCTGGGACAGGGCGAATATGGCTACACCTTC
NA	TRBV27	NA	TRBJ1-2	CASSLRSTIGGYTF	TGTGCCAGCAGTTTAAGGTCGACCATCGGAGGCTACACCTTC
NA	TRBV6-5	NA	TRBJ2-5	CASSYTSYILLETQYF	TGTGCCAGCAGTTACACTAGTTATATCCTGCTAGAGACCCAGTACTTC
NA	TRBV6-6	NA	TRBJ2-2	CATFVTGELFF	TGTGCCACCTTCGTAACCGGGGAGCTGTTTTTT
once	TRBV7-6	TRBD2	TRBJ2-1	CASSSSGRATTFHNEQFF	TGTGCCAGCAGCTCTAGCGGGAGGGCCACGACCTTCCACAATGAGCAGTTCTTC
NA	TRBV7-6	NA	TRBJ2-7	CASSPRLSYEQYF	TGTGCCAGCAGCCCCCGGCTTTCCTACGAGCAGTACTTC
NA	TRBV7-2	NA	TRBJ1-1	CASSPPTEAFF	TGTGCCAGCAGCCCCCCCACTGAAGCTTTCTTT
NA	TRBV4-1	NA	TRBJ2-7	CASSPPPGEVGYEQYF	TGCGCCAGCAGCCCCCCCCCAGGGGAGGTTGGCTACGAGCAGTACTTC
NA	TRBV19	NA	TRBJ1-1	CASMPGHRNTEAFF	TGTGCCAGTATGCCGGGACACCGAAACACTGAAGCTTTCTTT
NA	TRBV7-9	NA	TRBJ2-1	CASSEQGYNEQFF	TGTGCCAGCAGCGAACAGGGATACAATGAGCAGTTCTTC
NA	TRBV6-4	TRBD1	TRBJ2-7	CASSRTGTGEQYF	TGTGCCAGCAGTAGGACAGGGACGGGCGAGCAGTACTTC
NA	TRBV9	TRBD2	TRBJ2-5	CASSVGLAGAQETQYF	TGTGCCAGCAGCGTAGGACTAGCGGGAGCCCAGGAGACCCAGTACTTC
NA	TRBV11-1	NA	TRBJ2-7	CASSFGPAYEQYF	TGTGCCAGCAGCTTTGGTCCGGCCTACGAGCAGTACTTC
NA	TRBV7-2	NA	TRBJ2-7	CASSSMYEQYF	TGTGCCAGCAGCTCTATGTACGAGCAGTACTTC
NA	TRBV6-5	NA	TRBJ2-7	CASSYGQFSYEQYF	TGTGCCAGCAGTTACGGACAGTTTTCCTACGAGCAGTACTTC
NA	TRBV7-9	NA	TRBJ1-6	CASSLEQAPGNSPLHF	TGTGCCAGCAGCTTAGAGCAGGCCCCGGGGAATTCACCCCTCCACTTT
NA	TRBV7-8	TRBD2	TRBJ2-7	CASSFSRGLAGRSYEQYF	TGTGCCAGCAGCTTTAGTAGAGGACTAGCGGGGCGCTCCTACGAGCAGTACTTC
NA	TRBV7-9	NA	TRBJ1-1	CAIDREPTEAFF	TGTGCCATTGACCGGGAGCCCACTGAAGCTTTCTTT
once	TRBV9	TRBD2	TRBJ2-7	CASSAGTTYEQYF	TGTGCCAGCAGCGCCGGGACTACGTACGAGCAGTACTTC
NA	TRBV6-1	NA	TRBJ2-5	CASSELGEPVETQYF	TGTGCCAGCAGTGAATTGGGGGAGCCTGTAGAGACCCAGTACTTC